The 24 T cell receptor beta chains below were found in one sample sequenced in a study of regulatory T cells in long-lasting Graves disease. Time point indicated: newly diagnosed GD, antithyroid drugs for less than 3 months. TCR sequences were obtained from RNA taken from PBMCs. Both iRepertoire HTBI primers and Arm-PCR of CDR3 regions were used to build the TCR beta libraries. Via MiXCR, TCRdb re-called the multiplex PCR reads, giving one row per CDR3 protein. The data show 350,000 to 500,000 distinct CDR3 sequences, with approximately 16% seen just once and about 10% held by the top ten. These sequences were also reported in another study, on T cells in Graves' hyperthyroidism and ophthalmopathy.

Here the sequenced sample was peripheral blood mononuclear cells (PBMCs), taken at new diagnosis, from a patient treated with antithyroid drugs. The receptors stem from a woman aged 25 to 39 with Graves disease.

In its sample, this clonotype was seen many times. V gene TRBV20-1 combines with J gene TRBJ1-1; D is unresolved. V was trimmed by 3 bases and J by 0 bases, leaving 11 bases between them. The CDR3 is 14 amino acids. Germline CDR1 DFQATT, CDR2 SNEGSKA (reference sequence). The DNA for the CDR3 is TGCAGTGCTAGTCGTGGTCAGCTGAACACTGAAGCTTTCTTT. Its translation: CSASRGQLNTEAFF.

Remarks on this clonotype: A far larger clone is one nucleotide away, so this likely arose from a read error. The gene calls are TRBV28 and TRBJ2-1, with D unclear. This CDR3 has 15 amino acids. Per the germline V gene, CDR1 is MDHEN and CDR2 is SYDVKM. V gave up 3 bases and J gave up 10 bases, with 19 bases separating them. CDR3 protein: CASSLRGVNFDEQFF. The CDR3 DNA reads as TGTGCCAGCAGTTTGCGCGGCGTGAACTTCGACGAGCAGTTCTTC. Full variable domain (outside the CDR3, taken from reference TRBV28 and TRBJ2-1): DVKVTQSSRYLVKRTGEKVFLECVQDMDHENMFWYRQDPGLGLRLIYFSYDVKMKEKGDIPEGYSVSREKKERFSLILESASTNQTSMYLCASSLRGVNFDEQFFGPGTRLTVL.

This clonotype occurred many times. This rearrangement joins TRBV6-1 to TRBJ1-2; D gene uncertain. CDR1 and CDR2 from the germline V gene are MNHNS and SASEGT. Trimming pared 3 bases from V and 4 bases from J, leaving 9 bases between. The length of the CDR3 is 13 residues. This CDR3 reads CASSDWAGYGYTF. The CDR3 DNA sequence: TGTGCCAGCAGTGATTGGGCGGGCTATGGCTACACCTTC.

This clonotype was seen at least ten times. The rearrangement joins TRBV28 to TRBJ1-1, with 9 positions matching TRBD1. V shed 5 bases and J 3 bases; nucleotides not matched to a gene: 10. The CDR3 covers 16 residues. From germline, CDR1 is MDHEN and CDR2 SYDVKM. Here the CDR3 reads CASSPRTWTGDTEAFF. DNA of the CDR3: TGTGCCAGCAGTCCCAGGACGTGGACAGGGGACACTGAAGCTTTCTTT.

On this clonotype itself: A read error is likely here: a far larger clone is one base away. J is TRBJ2-3 and V is TRBV6-1; the match to TRBD2 covers 13 bases. The CDR3 contains 18 residues. Trimming removed 3 bases from V and 6 bases from J; junction bases left unmatched: 12. Looked up from germline, CDR1 is MNHNS and CDR2 is SASEGT. The CDR3 spells CASSDPMGLAGRMDTQYF. The CDR3, as DNA: TGTGCCAGCAGTGACCCGATGGGACTAGCGGGAAGGATGGATACGCAGTATTTT.

This clonotype was seen at least ten times. CDR3 region: CASSPRGSSYNEQFF. DNA for the CDR3: TGTGCCAGCAGTCCCCGGGGGAGCTCCTACAATGAGCAGTTCTTC. The chain uses TRBV6-1 and TRBJ2-1, with a tentative D call TRBD2 (6 bases). CDR3 length equals 15 residues. V was clipped by 5 bases and J by 0 bases, with 11 bases between them. Per the germline V gene, CDR1 is MNHNS and CDR2 is SASEGT.

The CDR3 nucleotides are TGTGCCAGCAGCTTCAGTCCCCGGACGAACACCGGGGAGCTGTTTTTT. The encoded protein is CASSFSPRTNTGELFF. The V and J genes are TRBV5-5 and TRBJ2-2, with no clear D. CDR3 length: 16 residues. V gave up 2 bases and J gave up 0 bases, with 11 bases separating them. In germline, CDR1 is SGHKS, CDR2 YYEKEE (reference sequence).

A few counts support this clonotype. V is TRBV19 and J is TRBJ2-5; 8 bases are a match to TRBD2. This CDR3 has 12 residues. Looked up from germline, CDR1 is LNHDA and CDR2 is SQIVND (reference sequence). V shed 4 bases and J 10 bases; nucleotides not matched to a gene: 5. The CDR3 is CASSTSSGIQYF. CDR3 DNA sequence: TGTGCCAGTAGTACTAGTAGCGGGATCCAGTACTTC.

This clonotype was counted at least ten times. J is TRBJ1-5 and V is TRBV9; 8 bases are a match to TRBD1. The J segment lost 7 bases and the V segment lost 6 bases, leaving 12 bases of the junction unmatched. The CDR3 loop spans 15 amino acids. The germline V gene encodes CDR1 SGDLS and CDR2 YYNGEE. The DNA for the CDR3 is TGTGCCAGCACCGTTCACGTGACAGGGGACCAGCCCCAGCATTTT. Its protein product is CASTVHVTGDQPQHF.

This clonotype came up many times. The chain links TRBV9 to TRBJ2-7; perhaps TRBD2 as D (5 bases). CDR3 size: 13 residues. V was shortened by 0 bases and J by 7 bases, with 11 bases between the two germline ends. The V gene's germline CDR1 is SGDLS and CDR2 YYNGEE. The CDR3 DNA follows: TGTGCCAGCAGCGTAGCCGGGGATGATGAGCAGTACTTC. It translates to CASSVAGDDEQYF.

This clonotype has ten or more counts. V gene TRBV20-1 combines with J gene TRBJ2-1; TRBD2 might be the D (5 bases). The V gene's germline CDR1 is DFQATT and CDR2 SNEGSKA (reference sequence). The CDR3 extends over 15 amino acids. The V and J ends lost 6 bases and 6 bases respectively, with 21 bases between them. The CDR3 DNA is TGCAGTGCCGATGACCCGAGGGCCGCGAGCAATGAGCAGTTCTTC. The encoded protein is CSADDPRAASNEQFF.

The count of this clonotype is one. A much larger clone lies a single base off, so this may be a read error. V usage is TRBV19 and J usage is TRBJ1-1, with 7 bases that match TRBD1. The CDR3 contains 15 residues. Germline values: CDR1 LNHDA, CDR2 SQIVND (reference sequence). The J segment lost 4 bases and the V segment lost 8 bases, leaving 13 bases of the junction unmatched. CDR3: CASCPGGPIGTEAFF. DNA for the CDR3: TGTGCCAGTTGCCCAGGGGGTCCAATCGGCACTGAAGCTTTCTTT.

At least ten counts were recorded for this clonotype. This chain joins TRBV5-1 and TRBJ1-1, with 8 bases lining up with TRBD1. The ends lost 3 bases at V and 4 bases at J; junction bases unmatched: 2. The CDR3 is 13 residues long. Per germline, CDR1 SGHRS and CDR2 YFSETQ. The CDR3 here is CASSSGGLTEAFF. CDR3 DNA sequence: TGCGCCAGCAGCTCAGGGGGCCTCACTGAAGCTTTCTTT.

The table lists this clonotype with many counts. This chain connects TRBV7-9 to TRBJ1-2; D might be TRBD1 (5 bases). Trimming took 6 bases from V and 8 from J, leaving 10 bases between them. The germline V gene encodes CDR1 SEHNR and CDR2 FQNEAQ (reference sequence). This CDR3 has 11 amino acids. CDR3 loop: CASRGVWGYTF. DNA of the CDR3: TGTGCCAGCAGAGGGGTCTGGGGCTACACCTTC.

Many counts were recorded for this clonotype. The chain couples TRBV2 to TRBJ1-1; 9 bases match TRBD1. In germline, CDR1 is SNHLY, CDR2 FYNNEI. The trim removed 6 bases at V and 2 bases at J, leaving 7 bases unmatched. The CDR3 is 15 residues long. CDR3 region: CASRQGAARNTEAFF. For the CDR3, the DNA is TGTGCCAGCAGACAGGGGGCCGCGCGAAACACTGAAGCTTTCTTT.

V usage is TRBV10-1 and J usage is TRBJ2-2; 7 nucleotides agree with TRBD1. Germline CDR1 is WNHNN and CDR2 is SYGVQD (reference sequence). The length of the CDR3 is 15 residues. After removal of 4 bases from V and 5 bases from J, the junction contained 7 bases not matched to a gene. CDR3: CASSVTGVGTGELFF. DNA of the CDR3: TGCGCCAGCAGTGTTACAGGGGTCGGGACCGGGGAGCTGTTTTTT.

For this clonotype: The junction and the germline gene differ at one end; a read error may be behind it. This chain links TRBV28 with TRBJ2-7; 14 nucleotides align to TRBD2. The CDR3 has 15 amino acids. CDR1 and CDR2 from the germline V gene are MDHEN and SYDVKM. CDR3 bases: TGTACCAGCAGCTCGACTAGCGGGAGGGCCTACGAGCAGTACTTC. This encodes CTSSSTSGRAYEQYF.

The table lists this clonotype with a few counts. The genes are TRBV27 and TRBJ1-1; possibly TRBD1 for D (6 bases). The length of the CDR3 is 12 residues. The germline gives CDR1 MNHEY, CDR2 SMNVEV (reference sequence). Trimming pared 6 bases from V and 7 bases from J, leaving 12 bases between. CDR3 DNA: TGTGCCAGCAGCAACAGGGCCGATGAAGCTTTCTTT. Translation: CASSNRADEAFF.

At least ten counts were recorded for this clonotype. This chain joins TRBV28 and TRBJ2-1, with D perhaps being TRBD1 or TRBD2 (5 bases each). CDR3 length: 15 residues. Deletions cut 5 bases from V and 2 bases from J, with 13 bases between. Germline V lookup: CDR1 MDHEN, CDR2 SYDVKM. The CDR3 DNA reads TGTGCCAGCAGTCCCGGGACGGTGACCTACAATGAGCAGTTCTTC. This gives the protein CASSPGTVTYNEQFF.

The sample holds many counts of this clonotype. The chain employs TRBV12-3 or TRBV12-4 and TRBJ2-3, with 9 bases fitting TRBD1. The J segment lost 5 bases and the V segment lost 7 bases, leaving 4 bases of the junction unmatched. The CDR3 spans 13 residues. CDR3 coding DNA: TGTGCCAGCATGGGACAGGGTAGAGATACGCAGTATTTT. It codes for CASMGQGRDTQYF.

This clonotype was seen a handful of times. The chain is built from TRBV4-1 and TRBJ2-7, with D tentatively TRBD1 (6 bases). The CDR3 has 16 residues. Trimming pared 0 bases from V and 3 bases from J, leaving 15 bases between. Looked up from germline, CDR1 is MGHRA and CDR2 is YSYEKL. Written as DNA, the CDR3 is TGCGCCAGCAGCCAAGATCCGGCAGGGGCTTACTACGAGCAGTACTTC. Its translation: CASSQDPAGAYYEQYF.

This clonotype was seen repeatedly, ten times or more. V and J are TRBV3-1 and TRBJ1-1, with D unresolved. V was cut by 1 base and J by 3 bases, with 12 bases left in between. CDR3 length: 15 residues. CDR1 is LGHDT and CDR2 is YNNKEL in the germline V gene (reference sequence). The CDR3 is CASSQVNGEDTEAFF. CDR3 nucleotides: TGTGCCAGCAGCCAAGTTAACGGCGAGGACACTGAAGCTTTCTTT.

The CDR3 region has the DNA TGTGCCAGCAGGAAGCGGGCCGAAGAGACCCAGTACTTC. Its translation: CASRKRAEETQYF. The genes are TRBV3-1 and TRBJ2-5; tentatively, D is TRBD2 (6 bases). This CDR3 is built from 13 residues. CDR1 and CDR2 from the germline V gene are LGHDT and YNNKEL (reference sequence). The V gene lost 6 bases and the J gene lost 3 bases, with 11 bases spanning the gap.

In this sample, this clonotype turned up many times. The CDR3 loop reads CASSREPPGKIYNEQFF. DNA of the CDR3: TGTGCCAGCAGTCGCGAGCCACCCGGTAAGATCTACAATGAGCAGTTCTTC. This chain links TRBV27 with TRBJ2-1; D is undetermined. The germline gives CDR1 MNHEY, CDR2 SMNVEV (reference sequence). The V gene lost 5 bases and the J gene lost 3 bases, with 20 bases spanning the gap. This CDR3 spans 17 amino acids.